This entry describes one T cell receptor beta chain. This sample was taken from a study of technical replicates of blood from four donors. Measured with immunoSEQ multiplex PCR; TCRdb has only the in-frame clones, and not every one. The sample contains approximately 53,000 clones, about 96% of which appear only once. The germline V gene encodes CDR1 MDHEN and CDR2 SYDVKM. The CDR3 is made up of 15 amino acids. The V gene lost 7 bases and the J gene lost 2 bases, with 18 bases spanning the gap. The rearrangement links TRBV28 to TRBJ2-7, with D possibly TRBD1 on 6 matching bases. This TCR was recovered from a human donor in good health. Sequencing used T cells isolated from PBMCs. CDR3 amino acids: CASTPTVDRTYEQYF. The CDR3 bases are TGTGCCAGCACCCCGACCGTTGACAGGACCTACGAGCAGTACTTC.